A selection of T cell receptor beta chains follows, all from one sample in a study of blood T cell repertoires in COVID-19. Produced via immunoSEQ multiplex PCR; TCRdb's table is partial and in-frame only. The table shows approximately 300,000 clones, with 88% occurring only once. Material for sequencing was peripheral blood. The source is a woman in her 30s with COVID-19, enrolled during active disease. Both conserved end residues are part of each CDR3. D genes are given only for firm matches. Clone size is stated in some rows and not others, as once, few, many or a class when expanded.

-,-,TRBV28,TRBJ2-1,TGTGCCAGCAGGTCCGACCGGGTTTCCTACAATGAGCAGTTCTTC,CASRSDRVSYNEQFF
-,-,TRBV28,TRBJ1-2,TGTGCCACCGACCGCCAGGGTAATAACTATGGCTACACCTTC,CATDRQGNNYGYTF
once,-,TRBV9,TRBJ2-3,TGTGCCAGCAGCGTAGAAGGGCGGGCCGGTATTGATACGCAGTATTTT,CASSVEGRAGIDTQYF
-,TRBD1,TRBV5-1,TRBJ1-4,TGCGCCAGCAGCTCGAGGGGGGACAGAAGAGAAAAACTGTTTTTT,CASSSRGDRREKLFF
once,-,TRBV19,TRBJ2-1,TGTGCCAGTAGGGGAGTTGAGCAGTTCTTC,CASRGVEQFF
-,-,TRBV30,TRBJ2-7,TGTGCCTGGAGTGTGGGACTAGGGGGCCCCTACGAGCAGTACTTC,CAWSVGLGGPYEQYF
-,TRBD1,TRBV24-1,TRBJ1-2,TGTGCCACTCGTCCGGGACAGGACTATGGCTACACCTTC,CATRPGQDYGYTF
-,-,TRBV12-3/TRBV12-4,TRBJ1-1,TGTGCCAGTACCTCGGGAGGTGAAGCTTTCTTT,CASTSGGEAFF
-,-,TRBV2,TRBJ2-3,TGTGCCAGCAGTTATAGCACAGATACGCAGTATTTT,CASSYSTDTQYF
-,-,TRBV19,TRBJ2-7,TGTGCCAGTAGTAGGGCCCCGCGTGCCTCCTACGAGCAGTACTTC,CASSRAPRASYEQYF
-,-,TRBV24-1,TRBJ2-3,TGTGCCACCGCAGGGGAAGGCACAGATACGCAGTATTTT,CATAGEGTDTQYF
once,TRBD1,TRBV4-1,TRBJ1-2,TGCGCCAGCAGCCTCGGGGACAGTGAGGACTATGGCTACACCTTC,CASSLGDSEDYGYTF
-,TRBD2,TRBV19,TRBJ2-3,TGTGCCAGTATGGGGACTAGCGGGAGATACACAGATACGCAGTATTTT,CASMGTSGRYTDTQYF
-,TRBD1,TRBV7-9,TRBJ1-1,TGTGCCAGCAGCTTCGGGACAGCGAACACTGAAGCTTTCTTT,CASSFGTANTEAFF
-,-,TRBV11-2,TRBJ2-1,TGTGCCAGCAGCTTAGCTAGCTCCTACAATGAGCAGTTCTTC,CASSLASSYNEQFF
-,-,TRBV6-6,TRBJ1-3,TGTGCCAGCGCCCGATCAGTGAGGCCTGGAAACACCATATATTTT,CASARSVRPGNTIYF
-,-,TRBV14,TRBJ1-2,TGTGCCAGCAGCCAAGTGCCAGGGCTCTATGGCTACACCTTC,CASSQVPGLYGYTF
-,-,TRBV28,TRBJ1-1,TGTGCCAGCAGTCGACTAAACACTGAAGCTTTCTTT,CASSRLNTEAFF
-,-,TRBV5-5,TRBJ2-7,TGTGCCAGCAGCTTCGAAGCCCCGGGGGAGCAGTACTTC,CASSFEAPGEQYF
few,TRBD2,TRBV4-2,TRBJ2-7,TGTGCCAGCAGCCAAGGGTTGACCGGGACTAGCGGGAGGGCCTACGAGCAGTACTTC,CASSQGLTGTSGRAYEQYF
-,TRBD2,TRBV18,TRBJ2-7,TGTGCCAGCTCCCAAGCGGGGTACGAGCAGTACTTC,CASSQAGYEQYF
-,TRBD1,TRBV18,TRBJ2-3,TGTGCCAGCTCACCCCGGGACAGGGTGTCAGATACGCAGTATTTT,CASSPRDRVSDTQYF
-,-,TRBV6-2/TRBV6-3,TRBJ2-7,TGTGCCAGCAGTTACGAGGAGGGATCCTACGAGCAGTACTTC,CASSYEEGSYEQYF
-,TRBD2,TRBV6-6,TRBJ2-2,TGTGCCAGCAGGGGGACTAGCGGGAACACCGGGGAGCTGTTTTTT,CASRGTSGNTGELFF
-,TRBD2,TRBV27,TRBJ2-7,TGTGCCAGCAGCTTGGGACTAGCGGGTTCCTCCGGCACCTACGAGCAGTACTTC,CASSLGLAGSSGTYEQYF
-,-,TRBV3-1/TRBV3-2,TRBJ2-7,TGTGCCAGCAGCCAATACTCCCCGGGGAACGAGCAGTACTTC,CASSQYSPGNEQYF
-,-,TRBV10-3,TRBJ1-5,TGTGCCATCACCGGGGGAATCGGTCAGCCCCAGCATTTT,CAITGGIGQPQHF
-,-,TRBV6-1,TRBJ2-6,TGTGCCAGCAGTGAAGCAGCAGGGATGTCTTCTGGGGCCAACGTCCTGACTTTC,CASSEAAGMSSGANVLTF
once,-,TRBV5-1,TRBJ2-3,TGCGCCAGCAGCTTGGCTACGGGAGTAGATACGCAGTATTTT,CASSLATGVDTQYF
-,TRBD2,TRBV9,TRBJ2-2,TGTGCCAGCAGCCCGGGACTAGCGGGTCCTTCGGGGGAGCTGTTTTTT,CASSPGLAGPSGELFF
-,TRBD2,TRBV5-6,TRBJ2-1,TGTGCCAGCAGCCTTACTAGCGGCTACAATGAGCAGTTCTTC,CASSLTSGYNEQFF
-,TRBD2,TRBV9,TRBJ2-5,TGTGCCAGCAGCGTAGGGGACGGGAGGCAAGAGACCCAGTACTTC,CASSVGDGRQETQYF
-,TRBD1,TRBV11-2,TRBJ2-1,TGTGCCAGCAGCTTTACTTCGACAGGGGACTCCTACAATGAGCAGTTCTTC,CASSFTSTGDSYNEQFF
-,TRBD1,TRBV9,TRBJ1-3,TGTGCCAGCAGCTCAGGGGGGTCTGGAAACACCATATATTTT,CASSSGGSGNTIYF
-,-,TRBV18,TRBJ1-1,TGTGCCAGCTCACCAGTGGGCCCTGTGGCTTTCTTT,CASSPVGPVAFF
-,TRBD1,TRBV4-2,TRBJ2-1,TGTGCCAGCAGCCAAGACCGACAGGGCAATGAGCAGTTCTTC,CASSQDRQGNEQFF
-,-,TRBV19,TRBJ2-5,TGTGCCAGTCAGAGAGCGGATGGAGAGACCCAGTACTTC,CASQRADGETQYF
-,-,TRBV28,TRBJ1-2,TGTGCCAGCAGTCCCATGGCAGGCACCGGTTATGGCTACACCTTC,CASSPMAGTGYGYTF
-,TRBD1,TRBV6-2/TRBV6-3,TRBJ1-6,TGTGCCAGCAGTTCAGGGGGCGCCTATAATTCACCCCTCCACTTT,CASSSGGAYNSPLHF
-,-,TRBV7-2,TRBJ1-2,TGTGCCAGCAGCGCAGTCTTTCTCTATGGCTACACCTTC,CASSAVFLYGYTF
once,TRBD1,TRBV27,TRBJ1-3,TGTGCCAGCAGTTCGAGACAGGGAAACTCTGGAAACACCATATATTTT,CASSSRQGNSGNTIYF
-,-,TRBV7-6,TRBJ1-3,TGTGCCAGCAGCTTAGCCCCAGGGCACTCCGGAAACACCATATATTTT,CASSLAPGHSGNTIYF
-,-,TRBV3-1/TRBV3-2,TRBJ2-7,TGTGCCAGCAGCCAAGATGGAGGATCCCTTTCCTACGAGCAGTACTTC,CASSQDGGSLSYEQYF
-,-,TRBV2,TRBJ1-4,TGTGCCAGCAGTCAAGACTCTACAGGGTTGGGTGAAAAACTGTTTTTT,CASSQDSTGLGEKLFF
-,-,TRBV2,TRBJ1-5,TGTGCCAGCAGTGAACGCCGGGGTTGGAATCAGCCCCAGCATTTT,CASSERRGWNQPQHF
once,-,TRBV30,TRBJ2-5,TGTGCCTGGAGTGCGGGTCTAGCTGGTGAGACCCAGTACTTC,CAWSAGLAGETQYF
-,TRBD1,TRBV28,TRBJ2-2,TGTGCCAGCAGAAGACAGGGACCGAACACCGGGGAGCTGTTTTTT,CASRRQGPNTGELFF
-,-,TRBV5-6,TRBJ1-4,TGTGCCAGCAGCTTGGTGTCAGGAGGCGGTGAAAAACTGTTTTTT,CASSLVSGGGEKLFF
-,-,TRBV2,TRBJ2-1,TGTGCCAGCAGTACAGGGTGGGAGCAGTTCTTC,CASSTGWEQFF
once,TRBD1,TRBV4-2,TRBJ1-1,TGTGCCAGCAGCCCCCACAGGGGGCTTGACACTGAAGCTTTCTTT,CASSPHRGLDTEAFF
once,-,TRBV25-1,TRBJ2-2,TGTGCCAGCAGTGCGGGACTCGGGGACGGGGAGCTGTTTTTT,CASSAGLGDGELFF
-,TRBD2,TRBV9,TRBJ2-2,TGTGCCAGCAGCCCAATAGCGGGAGGGCTAACCGGGGAGCTGTTTTTT,CASSPIAGGLTGELFF
-,-,TRBV28,TRBJ2-7,TGTGCCAGCAGCCTGTTTTACGAGCAGTACTTC,CASSLFYEQYF
-,-,TRBV6-5,TRBJ2-1,TGTGCCAGCAGAGGGTTCAGGGTTGAGCAGTTCTTC,CASRGFRVEQFF
-,-,TRBV12-5,TRBJ1-1,TGTGCTAGTCGAAGGGGGGGAGGGGACACTGAAGCTTTCTTT,CASRRGGGDTEAFF
-,-,TRBV19,TRBJ1-4,TGTGCCAGTAGACCGACACCAACTAATGAAAAACTGTTTTTT,CASRPTPTNEKLFF
-,-,TRBV5-6,TRBJ1-1,TGTGCCAGCAGCTTAAATCTCGGCACTGAAGCTTTCTTT,CASSLNLGTEAFF
-,-,TRBV5-1,TRBJ1-6,TGCGCCAGCAGCGCCCGGGGGTCAGGGAAGAGTTCACCCCTCCACTTT,CASSARGSGKSSPLHF